The clone carrying this T cell receptor (beta chain) has a handful of counts. What it recognizes is unknown. The sample comes from a study of beta chain features in type 1 diabetes. Study-level findings and limits: For Type 1 diabetes patients, all four CD4+ subsets carried TCRB CDR3s that were moderately but significantly shorter. Possible PCR preference for shorter templates applied equally to patients and controls.

One heparinised draw, averaging roughly 0.12 L, was taken per donor. Expressed TCRB transcripts were sequenced after all isolated RNA was converted to cDNA. Clones were sequenced by immunoSEQ multiplex PCR, and TCRdb holds only the in-frame ones, with some missing. The table records 280,000 or so clones, over 14% of them present only once. This TCR was sampled from a man aged 18 to 29 with type 1 diabetes. The specimen sequenced was naive CD4+ T cells from blood.

As DNA, the CDR3 is TGTGCCACCAAGGGGGACTCCTACGAGCAGTACTTC. Amino acid sequence: CATKGDSYEQYF. The chain joins TRBV15 to TRBJ2-7; D possibly corresponds to TRBD1 (6 bases). The V end lost 7 bases, the J end lost 0 bases, and 7 bases lay between the germline ends. The CDR3 has 12 amino acids. From germline, CDR1 is LNHNV and CDR2 YYDKDF (reference sequence).